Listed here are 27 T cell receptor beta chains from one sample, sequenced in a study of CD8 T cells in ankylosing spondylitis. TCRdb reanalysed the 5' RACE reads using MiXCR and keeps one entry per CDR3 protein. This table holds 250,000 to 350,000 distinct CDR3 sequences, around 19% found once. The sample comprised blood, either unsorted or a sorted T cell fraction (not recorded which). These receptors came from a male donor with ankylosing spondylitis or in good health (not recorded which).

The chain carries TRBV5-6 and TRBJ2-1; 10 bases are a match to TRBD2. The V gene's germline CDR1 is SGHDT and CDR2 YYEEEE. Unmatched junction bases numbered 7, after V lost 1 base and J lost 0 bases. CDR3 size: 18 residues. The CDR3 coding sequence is TGTGCCAGCAGCTTGCCTAGCGGGAGATCGGGCTCCTACAATGAGCAGTTCTTC. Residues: CASSLPSGRSGSYNEQFF.

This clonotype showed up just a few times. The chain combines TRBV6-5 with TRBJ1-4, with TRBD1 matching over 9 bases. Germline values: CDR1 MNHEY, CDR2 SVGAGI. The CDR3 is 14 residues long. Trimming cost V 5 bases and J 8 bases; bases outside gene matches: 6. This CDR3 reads CASSLQGAVEKLFF. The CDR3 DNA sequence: TGTGCCAGCAGTCTACAGGGGGCGGTGGAAAAACTGTTTTTT.

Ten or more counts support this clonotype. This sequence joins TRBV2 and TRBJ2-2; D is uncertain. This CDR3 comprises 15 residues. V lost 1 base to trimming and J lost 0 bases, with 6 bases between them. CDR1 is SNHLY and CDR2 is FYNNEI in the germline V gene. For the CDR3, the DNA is TGTGCCAGCAGTGAAGGGGGAACGAACACCGGGGAGCTGTTTTTT. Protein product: CASSEGGTNTGELFF.

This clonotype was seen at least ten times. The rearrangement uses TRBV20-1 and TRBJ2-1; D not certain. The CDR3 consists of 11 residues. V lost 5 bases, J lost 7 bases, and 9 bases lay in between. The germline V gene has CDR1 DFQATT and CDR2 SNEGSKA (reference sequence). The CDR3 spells CSAPTVNEQFF. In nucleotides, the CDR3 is TGCAGTGCTCCTACGGTGAATGAGCAGTTCTTC.

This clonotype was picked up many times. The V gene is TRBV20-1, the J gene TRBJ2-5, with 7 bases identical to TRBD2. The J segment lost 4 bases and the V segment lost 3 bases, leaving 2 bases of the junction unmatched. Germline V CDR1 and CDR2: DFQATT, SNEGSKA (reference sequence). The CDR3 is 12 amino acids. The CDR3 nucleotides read TGCAGTGCTAGCTGGGGGGGAGAGACCCAGTACTTC. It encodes CSASWGGETQYF.

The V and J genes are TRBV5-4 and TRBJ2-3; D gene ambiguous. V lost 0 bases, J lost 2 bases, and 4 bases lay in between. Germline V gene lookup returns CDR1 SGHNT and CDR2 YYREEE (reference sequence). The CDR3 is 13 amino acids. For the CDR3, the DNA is TGTGCCAGCAGCTTGGTCTACACAGATACGCAGTATTTT. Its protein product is CASSLVYTDTQYF. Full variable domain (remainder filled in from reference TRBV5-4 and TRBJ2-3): ETGVTQSPTHLIKTRGQQVTLRCSSQSGHNTVSWYQQALGQGPQFIFQYYREEENGRGNFPPRFSGLQFPNYSSELNVNALELDDSALYLCASSLVYTDTQYFGPGTRLTVL.

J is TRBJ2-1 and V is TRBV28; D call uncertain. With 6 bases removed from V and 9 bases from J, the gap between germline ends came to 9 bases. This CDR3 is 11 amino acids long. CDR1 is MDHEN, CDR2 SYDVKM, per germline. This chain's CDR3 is CASSKRTEQFF. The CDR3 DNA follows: TGTGCCAGCAGCAAGAGGACTGAGCAGTTCTTC.

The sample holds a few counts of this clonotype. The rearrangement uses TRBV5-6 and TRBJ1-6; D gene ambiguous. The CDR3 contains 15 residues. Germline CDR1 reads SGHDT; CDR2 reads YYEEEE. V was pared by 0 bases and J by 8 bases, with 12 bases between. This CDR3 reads CASSLDVRADSPLHF. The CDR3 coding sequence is TGTGCCAGCAGCTTGGACGTAAGGGCAGATTCACCCCTCCACTTT. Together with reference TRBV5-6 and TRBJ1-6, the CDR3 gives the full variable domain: DAGVTQSPTHLIKTRGQQVTLRCSPKSGHDTVSWYQQALGQGPQFIFQYYEEEERQRGNFPDRFSGHQFPNYSSELNVNALLLGDSALYLCASSLDVRADSPLHFGNGTRLTVT.

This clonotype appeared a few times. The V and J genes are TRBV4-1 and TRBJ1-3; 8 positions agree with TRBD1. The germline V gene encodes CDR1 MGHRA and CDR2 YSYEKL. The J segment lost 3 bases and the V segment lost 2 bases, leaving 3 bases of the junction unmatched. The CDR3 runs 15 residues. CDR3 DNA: TGCGCCAGCAGCCAACCCGGACAGGGTGGAAACACCATATATTTT. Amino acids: CASSQPGQGGNTIYF.

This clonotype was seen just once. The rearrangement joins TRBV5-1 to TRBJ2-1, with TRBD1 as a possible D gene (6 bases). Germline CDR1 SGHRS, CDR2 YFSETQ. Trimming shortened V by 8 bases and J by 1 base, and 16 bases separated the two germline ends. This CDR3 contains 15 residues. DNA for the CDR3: TGCGCCAGTTCACCGGGACATGAGTCCTACAATGAGCAGTTCTTC. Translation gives CASSPGHESYNEQFF.

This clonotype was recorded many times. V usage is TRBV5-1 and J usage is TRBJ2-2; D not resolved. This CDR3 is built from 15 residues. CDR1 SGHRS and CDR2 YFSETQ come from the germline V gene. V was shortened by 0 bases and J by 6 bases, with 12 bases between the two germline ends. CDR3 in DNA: TGCGCCAGCAGCTTGGAACCCCAAGGGCCCGGGGAGCTGTTTTTT. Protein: CASSLEPQGPGELFF.

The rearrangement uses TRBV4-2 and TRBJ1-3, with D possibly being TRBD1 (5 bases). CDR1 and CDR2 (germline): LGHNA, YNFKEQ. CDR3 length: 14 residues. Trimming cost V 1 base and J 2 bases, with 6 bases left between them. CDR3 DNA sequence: TGTGCCAGCAGCCAAGGGACAACTGGAAACACCATATATTTT. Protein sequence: CASSQGTTGNTIYF.

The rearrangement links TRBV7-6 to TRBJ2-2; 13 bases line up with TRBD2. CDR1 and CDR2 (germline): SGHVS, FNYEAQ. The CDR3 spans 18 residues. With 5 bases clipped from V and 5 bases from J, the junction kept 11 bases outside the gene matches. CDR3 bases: TGTGCCAGCAGCCCCTATGGACTAGCGGGAGTTGAGACCGGGGAGCTGTTTTTT. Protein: CASSPYGLAGVETGELFF.

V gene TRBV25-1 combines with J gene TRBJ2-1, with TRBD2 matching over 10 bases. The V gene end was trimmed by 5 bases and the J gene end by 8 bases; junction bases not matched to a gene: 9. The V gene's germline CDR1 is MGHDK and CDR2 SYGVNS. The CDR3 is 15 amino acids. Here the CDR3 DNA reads TGTGCCAGCAGTTACCTAGCGGGAGTCTCGGATGAGCAGTTCTTC. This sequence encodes CASSYLAGVSDEQFF.

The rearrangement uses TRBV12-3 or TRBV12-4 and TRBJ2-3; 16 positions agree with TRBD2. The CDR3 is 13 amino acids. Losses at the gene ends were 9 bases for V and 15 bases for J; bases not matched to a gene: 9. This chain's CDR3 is CASGGLAGGPPYF. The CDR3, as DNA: TGTGCCAGTGGGGGACTAGCGGGGGGGCCACCATATTTT.

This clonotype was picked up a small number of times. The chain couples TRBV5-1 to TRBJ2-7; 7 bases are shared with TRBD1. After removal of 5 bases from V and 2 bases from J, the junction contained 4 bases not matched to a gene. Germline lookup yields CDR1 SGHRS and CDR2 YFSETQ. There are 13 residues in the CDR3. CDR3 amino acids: CASSYDRAYEQYV. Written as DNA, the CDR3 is TGCGCCAGCAGTTATGACAGGGCCTACGAGCAGTACGTC.

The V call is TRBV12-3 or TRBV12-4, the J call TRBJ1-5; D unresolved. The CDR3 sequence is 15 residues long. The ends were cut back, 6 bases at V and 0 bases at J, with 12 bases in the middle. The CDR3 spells CASRSSLNSNQPQHF. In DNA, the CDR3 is TGTGCCAGCAGATCTTCTCTGAATAGCAATCAGCCCCAGCATTTT.

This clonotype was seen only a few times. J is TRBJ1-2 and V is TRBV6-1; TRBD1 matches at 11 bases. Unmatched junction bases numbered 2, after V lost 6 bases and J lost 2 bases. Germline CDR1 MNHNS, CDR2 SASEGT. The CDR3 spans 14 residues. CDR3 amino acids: CASRRTGGNYGYTF. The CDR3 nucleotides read TGTGCCAGCAGAAGGACAGGGGGCAACTATGGCTACACCTTC.

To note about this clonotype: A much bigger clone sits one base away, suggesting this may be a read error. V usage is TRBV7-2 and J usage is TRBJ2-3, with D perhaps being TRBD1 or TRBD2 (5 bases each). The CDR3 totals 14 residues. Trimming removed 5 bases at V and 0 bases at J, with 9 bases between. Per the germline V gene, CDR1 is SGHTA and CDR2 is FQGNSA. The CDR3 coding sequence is TGTGCCAGCAGCCAGGGACCGAGCACAGATACGCAGTATTTT. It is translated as CASSQGPSTDTQYF.

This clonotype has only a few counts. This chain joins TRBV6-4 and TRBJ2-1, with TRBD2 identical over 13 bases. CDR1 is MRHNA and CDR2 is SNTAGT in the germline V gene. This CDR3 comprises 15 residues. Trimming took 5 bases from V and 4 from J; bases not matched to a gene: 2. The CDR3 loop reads CASSQLAGGYNEQFF. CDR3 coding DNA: TGTGCCAGCAGTCAACTAGCGGGAGGGTACAATGAGCAGTTCTTC.

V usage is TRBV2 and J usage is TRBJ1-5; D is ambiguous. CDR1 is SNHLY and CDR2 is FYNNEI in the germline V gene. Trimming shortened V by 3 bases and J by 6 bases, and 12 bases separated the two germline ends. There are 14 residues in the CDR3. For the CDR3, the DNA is TGTGCCAGCAGTGACGGTAGCGCCCGTCAGCCCCAGCATTTT. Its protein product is CASSDGSARQPQHF. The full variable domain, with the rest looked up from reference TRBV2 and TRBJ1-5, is EPEVTQTPSHQVTQMGQEVILRCVPISNHLYFYWYRQILGQKVEFLVSFYNNEISEKSEIFDDQFSVERPDGSNFTLKIRSTKLEDSAMYFCASSDGSARQPQHFGDGTRLSIL.

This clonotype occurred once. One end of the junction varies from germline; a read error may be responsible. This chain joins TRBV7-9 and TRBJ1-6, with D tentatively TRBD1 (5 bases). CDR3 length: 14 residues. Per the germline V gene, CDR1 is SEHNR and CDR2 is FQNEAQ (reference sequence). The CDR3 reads CANSAAQGRSPLHF. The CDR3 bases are TGTGCCAACAGCGCCGCCCAGGGAAGATCACCCCTCCACTTT.

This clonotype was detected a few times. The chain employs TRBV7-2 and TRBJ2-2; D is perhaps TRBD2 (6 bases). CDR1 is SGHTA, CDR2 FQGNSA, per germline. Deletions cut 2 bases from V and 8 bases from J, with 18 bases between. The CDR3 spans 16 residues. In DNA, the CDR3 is TGTGCCAGCAGCTTATTGCTAGCGCGCCCCACGGGGGAGCTGTTTTTT. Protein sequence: CASSLLLARPTGELFF.

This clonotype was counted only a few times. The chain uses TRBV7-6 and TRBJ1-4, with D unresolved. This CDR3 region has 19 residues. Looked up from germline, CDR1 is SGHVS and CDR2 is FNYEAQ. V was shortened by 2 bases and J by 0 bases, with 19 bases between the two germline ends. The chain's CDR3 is CASSLWPKNEIATNEKLFF. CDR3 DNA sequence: TGTGCCAGCAGCTTATGGCCAAAAAACGAAATTGCAACTAATGAAAAACTGTTTTTT.

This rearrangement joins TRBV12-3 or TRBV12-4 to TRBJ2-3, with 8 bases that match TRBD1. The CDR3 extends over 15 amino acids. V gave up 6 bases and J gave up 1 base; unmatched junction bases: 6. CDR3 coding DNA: TGTGCCAGCAGCCCTGGGACAGGTGGCACAGATACGCAGTATTTT. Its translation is CASSPGTGGTDTQYF.

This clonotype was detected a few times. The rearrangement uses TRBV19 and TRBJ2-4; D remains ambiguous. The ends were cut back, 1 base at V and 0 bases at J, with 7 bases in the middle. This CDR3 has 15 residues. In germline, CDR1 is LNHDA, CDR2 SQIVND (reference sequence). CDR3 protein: CASSIGRLAKNIQYF. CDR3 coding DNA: TGTGCCAGTAGTATAGGTAGATTAGCCAAAAACATTCAGTACTTC.

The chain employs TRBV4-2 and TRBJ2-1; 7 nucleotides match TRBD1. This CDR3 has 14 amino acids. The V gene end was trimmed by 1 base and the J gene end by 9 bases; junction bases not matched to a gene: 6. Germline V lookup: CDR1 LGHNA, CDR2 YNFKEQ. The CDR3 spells CASSQVGQSFEQFF. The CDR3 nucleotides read TGTGCCAGCAGCCAAGTGGGACAGTCCTTTGAGCAGTTCTTC.